The clone carrying this TCR beta chain was counted only a few times. The data derive from a study of blood T cell repertoires in COVID-19. Across the whole study: Sites in the United States, Italy and Spain provided acute and convalescent COVID-19 samples.

The CDR3 runs to 13 residues. V was clipped by 2 bases and J by 3 bases, with 5 bases between them. CDR1 is ENHRY, CDR2 SYGVKD, per germline. Sequencing used immunoSEQ multiplex PCR; TCRdb keeps in-frame clones, though not all of them. This table has 65,000 to 90,000 clones, around 82% appearing once. Input material: peripheral blood. The TCR sequence derives from a man in his sixties with acute or convalescent COVID-19. The chain joins TRBV10-3 to TRBJ1-5; no firm D call. This CDR3 reads CAISEDNNQPQHF. CDR3 sequence (DNA): TGTGCCATCAGTGAGGACAACAATCAGCCCCAGCATTTT.